These T cell receptor beta chains were read from a single sample in a study of radiation and T cells in renal cell carcinoma. Clones were read by immunoSEQ multiplex PCR, and TCRdb kept only the in-frame ones, dropping some. The sample contains over 60,000 clones, roughly 80% of which appear only once. The sample was blood, taken from a patient whose treatment included radiotherapy and nephrectomy. The receptors were sampled from a woman aged 60-75 years with renal cell carcinoma. The CDR3 runs from the conserved cysteine through the conserved F or W. D genes are given only for firm matches. Only part of the rows carry a size: once, few, many, or a class if the clone is expanded.

abundance: .; v_gene: TRBV5-4; j_gene: TRBJ2-5; d_gene: .; len: 13; CDR3nt: TGTGCCAGCAGCTTGGTCCGGGAAGAGACCCAGTACTTC; CDR3aa: CASSLVREETQYF
abundance: few; v_gene: TRBV10-1; j_gene: TRBJ1-1; d_gene: .; len: 14; CDR3nt: TGCGCCAGCACCACGACAAATATGAACACTGAAGCTTTCTTT; CDR3aa: CASTTTNMNTEAFF
abundance: .; v_gene: TRBV6-5; j_gene: TRBJ2-1; d_gene: .; len: 13; CDR3nt: TGTGCCAGCAGTTACGGGGGGTGGAATGAGCAGTTCTTC; CDR3aa: CASSYGGWNEQFF
abundance: .; v_gene: TRBV7-9; j_gene: TRBJ2-1; d_gene: .; len: 13; CDR3nt: TGTGCCAGCAGCTTAGGTCCCGGGATTGAGCAGTTCTTC; CDR3aa: CASSLGPGIEQFF
abundance: .; v_gene: TRBV7-2; j_gene: TRBJ2-1; d_gene: TRBD1; len: 17; CDR3nt: TGTGCCAGCAGCTTCTCCCGTGACAGGGTAGTTCTTGCTGAGCAGTTCTTC; CDR3aa: CASSFSRDRVVLAEQFF
abundance: .; v_gene: TRBV21-1; j_gene: TRBJ1-1; d_gene: .; len: 16; CDR3nt: .; CDR3aa: CASSKGEWGKGTEAFF
abundance: .; v_gene: TRBV5-8; j_gene: TRBJ1-5; d_gene: .; len: 15; CDR3nt: TGTGCCAGCAGCCATCCGGAGCGGGGCAATCAGCCCCAGCATTTT; CDR3aa: CASSHPERGNQPQHF
abundance: once; v_gene: TRBV27; j_gene: TRBJ2-5; d_gene: .; len: 15; CDR3nt: TGTGCCAGCAGTTTCTTCCTTTCGGCCCAAGAGACCCAGTACTTC; CDR3aa: CASSFFLSAQETQYF
abundance: .; v_gene: TRBV10-2; j_gene: TRBJ2-5; d_gene: TRBD1; len: 16; CDR3nt: TGCGCCAGCAGTGAGTCGATACAGGGGGCGCGGGAGACCCAGTACTTC; CDR3aa: CASSESIQGARETQYF
abundance: .; v_gene: TRBV10-3; j_gene: TRBJ1-6; d_gene: .; len: 16; CDR3nt: TGTGCCATCAGTGGGGGATACAGTCACTATAATTCACCCCTCCACTTT; CDR3aa: CAISGGYSHYNSPLHF
abundance: .; v_gene: TRBV5-1; j_gene: TRBJ2-5; d_gene: .; len: 13; CDR3nt: TGCGCCAGCAGCTCTACTAGTTCAGGAGAGCAGTACTTC; CDR3aa: CASSSTSSGEQYF
abundance: .; v_gene: TRBV18; j_gene: TRBJ2-7; d_gene: .; len: 14; CDR3nt: TGTGCCAGCTCACCACAAAAGGACGGCTACGAGCAGTACTTC; CDR3aa: CASSPQKDGYEQYF
abundance: .; v_gene: TRBV12-5; j_gene: TRBJ2-5; d_gene: .; len: 16; CDR3nt: TGTGCTAGTGGTTTAGGAGTGGGGCTAGTGGCAGAGACCCAGTACTTC; CDR3aa: CASGLGVGLVAETQYF
abundance: .; v_gene: TRBV2; j_gene: TRBJ1-2; d_gene: .; len: 13; CDR3nt: TGTGCCAGCAGTGATACAGCGCTCTATGGCTACACCTTC; CDR3aa: CASSDTALYGYTF
abundance: .; v_gene: TRBV18; j_gene: TRBJ2-1; d_gene: TRBD2; len: 16; CDR3nt: TGTGCCAGCTCACCGGGACTAGCGGGAGGCTACAATGAGCAGTTCTTC; CDR3aa: CASSPGLAGGYNEQFF
abundance: .; v_gene: TRBV19; j_gene: TRBJ2-3; d_gene: TRBD1; len: 17; CDR3nt: TGTGCCAGCAGAAGTGCTACCGGGACAGGGGGCACAGATACGCAGTATTTT; CDR3aa: CASRSATGTGGTDTQYF
abundance: .; v_gene: TRBV20-1; j_gene: TRBJ1-2; d_gene: TRBD1; len: 11; CDR3nt: TGCAGTGTCCGACAGGGCGGTGGCTACACCTTC; CDR3aa: CSVRQGGGYTF